The entry that follows covers one T cell receptor beta chain sequence. Its target is not known. Clones were read by immunoSEQ multiplex PCR, and TCRdb kept only the in-frame ones, dropping some. Of tens of thousands of clones listed, 84% are singletons. The data belong to a study of OX40 agonist ivuxolimab in advanced cancers. The wider study: The dose of intravenous ivuxolimab that patients received every 2 weeks ranged from 0.01 to 10 mg/kg.

The V gene's germline CDR1 is LGHNA and CDR2 YSLEER. This CDR3 has 15 residues. V was clipped by 0 bases and J by 0 bases, with 8 bases between them. Findings and caveats of the study: Both blood CD4+ and CD8+ T cells showed clonal growth by week 6 at 0.1 to 3.0 mg/kg. CD8+ T cells averaged more expanded clones than CD4+.

The chain is built from TRBV4-3 and TRBJ1-1, with D perhaps matching TRBD1 (6 bases). The TCR was taken from an adult with an advanced solid tumor such as melanoma, head and neck, liver or kidney cancer. Sample: CD4+ or CD8+ T cells sorted from blood, taken in a trial of the OX40 agonist ivuxolimab. As DNA, the CDR3 is TGCGCCAGCAGCCAAGACAGGGGATTGAACACTGAAGCTTTCTTT. It is translated as CASSQDRGLNTEAFF.